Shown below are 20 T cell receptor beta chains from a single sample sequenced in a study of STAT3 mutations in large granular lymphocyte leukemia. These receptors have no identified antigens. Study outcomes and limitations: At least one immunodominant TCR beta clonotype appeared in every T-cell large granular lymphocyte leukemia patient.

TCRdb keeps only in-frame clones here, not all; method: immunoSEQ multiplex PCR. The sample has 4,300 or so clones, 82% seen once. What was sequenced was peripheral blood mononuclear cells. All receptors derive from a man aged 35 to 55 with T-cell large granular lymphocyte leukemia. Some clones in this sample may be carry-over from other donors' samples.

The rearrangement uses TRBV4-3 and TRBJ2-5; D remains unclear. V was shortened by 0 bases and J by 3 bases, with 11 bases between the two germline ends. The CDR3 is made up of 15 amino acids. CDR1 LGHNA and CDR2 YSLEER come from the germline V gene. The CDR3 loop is CASSQDRGLKETQYF. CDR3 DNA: TGCGCCAGCAGCCAAGATCGCGGCTTGAAAGAGACCCAGTACTTC.

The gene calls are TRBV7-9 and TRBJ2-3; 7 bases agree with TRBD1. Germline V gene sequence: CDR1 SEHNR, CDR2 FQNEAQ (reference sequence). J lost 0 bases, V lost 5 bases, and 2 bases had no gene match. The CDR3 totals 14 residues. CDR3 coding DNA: TGTGCCAGCAGCGGGACAGCTAGCACAGATACGCAGTATTTT. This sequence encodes CASSGTASTDTQYF.

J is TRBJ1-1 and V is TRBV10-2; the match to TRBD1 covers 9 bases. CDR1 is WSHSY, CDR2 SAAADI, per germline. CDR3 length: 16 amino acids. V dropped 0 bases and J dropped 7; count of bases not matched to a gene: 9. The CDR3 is CASSESNTGGAGEAFF. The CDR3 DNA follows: TGCGCCAGCAGTGAGTCAAATACAGGGGGCGCTGGTGAAGCTTTCTTT.

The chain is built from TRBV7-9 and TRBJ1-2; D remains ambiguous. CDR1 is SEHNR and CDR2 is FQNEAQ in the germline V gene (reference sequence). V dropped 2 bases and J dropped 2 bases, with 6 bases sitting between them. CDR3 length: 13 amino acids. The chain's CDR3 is CASSLSENYGYTF. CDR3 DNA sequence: TGTGCCAGCAGCTTAAGCGAGAACTATGGCTACACCTTC.

CDR3 residues: CSMLGWTSRETQYF. CDR3 sequence (DNA): TGCAGCATGTTAGGATGGACTAGCAGGGAGACCCAGTACTTC. This sequence joins TRBV29-1 and TRBJ2-5, with TRBD2 identical over 8 bases. The CDR3 spans 14 residues. V trimming: 8 bases; J trimming: 5 bases; junction bases outside the gene matches: 13. The germline V gene has CDR1 SQVTM and CDR2 ANQGSEA.

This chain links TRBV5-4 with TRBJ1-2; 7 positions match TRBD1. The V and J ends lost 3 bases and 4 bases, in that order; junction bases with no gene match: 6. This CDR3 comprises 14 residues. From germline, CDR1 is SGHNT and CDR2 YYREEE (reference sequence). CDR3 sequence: CASSYPGGIYGYTF. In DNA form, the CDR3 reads TGTGCCAGCAGCTATCCAGGGGGGATCTATGGCTACACCTTC.

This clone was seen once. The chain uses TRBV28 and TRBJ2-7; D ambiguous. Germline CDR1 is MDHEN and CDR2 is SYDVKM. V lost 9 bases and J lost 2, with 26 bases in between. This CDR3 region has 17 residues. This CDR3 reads CARESRRVRVLTYEQYF. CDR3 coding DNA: TGTGCCAGGGAAAGTCGTCGAGTTCGGGTATTAACCTACGAGCAGTACTTC.

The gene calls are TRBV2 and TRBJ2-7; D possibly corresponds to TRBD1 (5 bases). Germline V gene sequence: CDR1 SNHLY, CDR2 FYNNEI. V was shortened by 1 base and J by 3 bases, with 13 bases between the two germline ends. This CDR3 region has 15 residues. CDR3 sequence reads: CASSEVPDTNYEQYF. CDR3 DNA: TGTGCCAGCAGTGAAGTCCCGGACACCAACTACGAGCAGTACTTC.

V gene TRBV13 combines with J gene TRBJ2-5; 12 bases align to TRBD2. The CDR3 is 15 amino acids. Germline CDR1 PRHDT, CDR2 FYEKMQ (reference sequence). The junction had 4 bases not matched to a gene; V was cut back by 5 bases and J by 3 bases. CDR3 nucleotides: TGTGCCAGCAGCCCGCGGACTAGCGGGGAAGAGACCCAGTACTTC. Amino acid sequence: CASSPRTSGEETQYF. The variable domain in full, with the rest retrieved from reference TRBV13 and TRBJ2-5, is AAGVIQSPRHLIKEKRETATLKCYPIPRHDTVYWYQQGPGQDPQFLISFYEKMQSDKGSIPDRFSAQQFSDYHSELNMSSLELGDSALYFCASSPRTSGEETQYFGPGTRLLVL.

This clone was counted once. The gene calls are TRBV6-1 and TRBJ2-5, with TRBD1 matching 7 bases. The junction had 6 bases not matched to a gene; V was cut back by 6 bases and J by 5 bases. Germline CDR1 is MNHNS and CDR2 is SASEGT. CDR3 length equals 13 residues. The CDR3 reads CASRVGGEETQYF. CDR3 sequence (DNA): TGTGCCAGCAGGGTAGGGGGCGAGGAGACCCAGTACTTC.

The CDR3 DNA sequence: TGTGCCAGCAGCTTTCCGACAGGGAGTAGCACTGAAGCTTTCTTT. Its translation is CASSFPTGSSTEAFF. J is TRBJ1-1 and V is TRBV7-9; 7 bases agree with TRBD1. From germline, CDR1 is SEHNR and CDR2 FQNEAQ (reference sequence). The V gene end was trimmed by 3 bases and the J gene end by 4 bases; junction bases not matched to a gene: 8. This CDR3 has 15 residues.

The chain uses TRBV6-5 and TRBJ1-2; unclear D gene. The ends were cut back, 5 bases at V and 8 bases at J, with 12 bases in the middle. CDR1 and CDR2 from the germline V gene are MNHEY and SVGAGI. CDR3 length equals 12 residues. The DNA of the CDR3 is TGTGCCAGCAGTCCCCGCGGGTTCGGCTACACCTTC. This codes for CASSPRGFGYTF.

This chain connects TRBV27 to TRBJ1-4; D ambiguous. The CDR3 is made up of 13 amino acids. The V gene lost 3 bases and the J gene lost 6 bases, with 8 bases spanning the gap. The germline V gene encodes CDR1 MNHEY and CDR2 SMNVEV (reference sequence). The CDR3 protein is CASSFRSDEKLFF. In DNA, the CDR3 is TGTGCCAGCAGTTTTAGGTCGGATGAAAAACTGTTTTTT.

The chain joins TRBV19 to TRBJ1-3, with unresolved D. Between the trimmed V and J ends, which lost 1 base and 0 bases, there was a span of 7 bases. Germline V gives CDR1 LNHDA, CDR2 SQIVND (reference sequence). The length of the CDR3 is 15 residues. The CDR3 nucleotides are TGTGCCAGTAGTATAGGTCGGAACTCTGGAAACACCATATATTTT. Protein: CASSIGRNSGNTIYF.

In DNA form, the CDR3 reads TGTGCCAGCAGCAAAGCGTTAAACAGGGAACACCCTAATTCACCCCTCCACTTT. Protein sequence: CASSKALNREHPNSPLHF. This chain joins TRBV21-1 and TRBJ1-6; no DNA check was done on the table's D call, TRBD1. TRBV21-1 is termed a pseudogene. The CDR3 is 18 residues long.

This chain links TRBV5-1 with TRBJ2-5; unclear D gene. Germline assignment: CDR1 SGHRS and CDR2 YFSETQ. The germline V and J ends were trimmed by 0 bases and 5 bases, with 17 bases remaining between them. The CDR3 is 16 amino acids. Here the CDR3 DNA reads TGCGCCAGCAGCTTGGACCCCCGGGTCCATAGGGAGACCCAGTACTTC. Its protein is CASSLDPRVHRETQYF.

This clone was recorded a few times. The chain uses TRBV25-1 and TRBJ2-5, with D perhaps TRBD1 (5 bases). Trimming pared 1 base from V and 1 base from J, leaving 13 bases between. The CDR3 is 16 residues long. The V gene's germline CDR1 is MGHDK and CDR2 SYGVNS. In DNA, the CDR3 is TGTGCCAGCAGTGAATTGGGATCACAGGTCCAAGAGACCCAGTACTTC. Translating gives CASSELGSQVQETQYF.

This CDR3 is CASSYRGPTEAFF. The CDR3 bases are TGTGCCAGCTCTTACCGGGGGCCCACTGAAGCTTTCTTT. V and J are TRBV13 and TRBJ1-1; the D gene is possibly TRBD1 (6 bases). From germline, CDR1 is PRHDT and CDR2 FYEKMQ (reference sequence). Deletions cut 8 bases from V and 4 bases from J, with 14 bases between. The CDR3 is made up of 13 amino acids.

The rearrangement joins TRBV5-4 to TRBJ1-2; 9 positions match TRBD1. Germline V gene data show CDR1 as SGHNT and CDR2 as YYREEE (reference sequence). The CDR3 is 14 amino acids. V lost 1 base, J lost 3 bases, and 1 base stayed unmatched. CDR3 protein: CASSLRDRDYGYTF. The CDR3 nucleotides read TGTGCCAGCAGCTTGAGGGACAGGGACTATGGCTACACCTTC. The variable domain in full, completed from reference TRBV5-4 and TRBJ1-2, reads ETGVTQSPTHLIKTRGQQVTLRCSSQSGHNTVSWYQQALGQGPQFIFQYYREEENGRGNFPPRFSGLQFPNYSSELNVNALELDDSALYLCASSLRDRDYGYTFGSGTRLTVV.

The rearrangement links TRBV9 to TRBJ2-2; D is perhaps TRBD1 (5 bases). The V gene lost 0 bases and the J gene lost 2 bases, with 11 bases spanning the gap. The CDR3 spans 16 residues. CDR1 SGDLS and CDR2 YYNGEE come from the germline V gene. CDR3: CASSVGGRLNTGELFF. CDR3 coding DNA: TGTGCCAGCAGCGTAGGGGGCAGGCTAAACACCGGGGAGCTGTTTTTT.